This TCR beta chain stems from a study of cytomegalovirus exposure and HLA in healthy donors. This CDR3 is built from 19 residues. A few counts support this clone. Its antigen is currently unknown. PCR primers comprised 60 Vbeta and 13 Jbeta primers. Repertoires were generated with immunoSEQ multiplex PCR, while TCRdb's copy carries only in-frame clones and drops some. The sample includes under 130,000 clones, roughly 69% seen only once; the top ten take 3.5% to 4%. Findings of the study overall: It emerged from a later analysis that several of the most significant clusters appeared to be linked to common viral pathogens. The authors later found HLA-associated TCR beta chains more clonally expanded than equally common others. In vitro data verified a few CMV-associated chains as specific for CMV antigens.

This sequence joins TRBV1 and TRBJ1-3. TRBV1 is deemed a pseudogene. Sequenced sample: PBMCs. The source is a man aged 30 to 39 in good health and CMV-seropositive. CDR3 sequence (DNA): TGCACCAGCAGCCATCCTCCCTTGGCGTGCAGGACTACTGGAAACACCATATATTTT. This sequence encodes CTSSHPPLACRTTGNTIYF.